Shown below are 18 T cell receptor beta chains from a single sample sequenced in a study of T cell responses to AZD1222 COVID-19 vaccine. Profiled with immunoSEQ multiplex PCR; TCRdb holds only in-frame clones, not every one. The sample includes 95,000 to 100,000 clones, under 90% of them seen just once. The specimen comprised peripheral blood, sampled on day 0 of AZD1222 vaccination. The receptors originated from an adult in good health.

The CDR3 loop is CASSFSGNNYGYTF. DNA of the CDR3: TGTGCCAGCAGTTTTTCGGGGAATAACTATGGCTACACCTTC. The chain carries TRBV28 and TRBJ1-2, with D uncertain. V was trimmed by 3 bases and J by 1 base, leaving 9 bases between them. The germline CDR1 and CDR2 sequences are MDHEN and SYDVKM. This CDR3 comprises 14 residues.

V gene TRBV19 combines with J gene TRBJ2-3; 16 positions match TRBD2. This CDR3 comprises 17 residues. Germline CDR1 and CDR2: LNHDA and SQIVND (reference sequence). The V gene end was trimmed by 2 bases and the J gene end by 4 bases; junction bases not matched to a gene: 3. The DNA of the CDR3 is TGTGCCAGTAGTATAACCGGGACTAGCGGGAGGGCAGATACGCAGTATTTT. Encoded protein: CASSITGTSGRADTQYF.

This chain links TRBV10-3 with TRBJ2-2; 8 nucleotides align to TRBD2. This CDR3 comprises 15 residues. V shed 10 bases, J shed 1 base, and the junction held 8 bases outside the gene matches. Germline CDR1 ENHRY, CDR2 SYGVKD. CDR3 nucleotide sequence: TGTGCCACCACGGGCCTAGCGGGGAACACCGGGGAGCTGTTTTTT. This codes for CATTGLAGNTGELFF.

This chain joins TRBV6-5 and TRBJ2-1, with 7 bases fitting TRBD1. Germline V gene sequence: CDR1 MNHEY, CDR2 SVGAGI. V shed 2 bases and J 3 bases; nucleotides not matched to a gene: 7. This CDR3 has 16 amino acids. CDR3 region: CASSYPSGGGYNEQFF. CDR3 DNA sequence: TGTGCCAGCAGTTACCCATCAGGGGGTGGCTACAATGAGCAGTTCTTC.

The chain is built from TRBV5-1 and TRBJ2-5; the match to TRBD1 covers 9 bases. This CDR3 has 16 amino acids. After removal of 0 bases from V and 6 bases from J, the junction contained 9 bases not matched to a gene. Per germline, CDR1 SGHRS and CDR2 YFSETQ. The DNA for the CDR3 is TGCGCCAGCAGCTTGGCCGGGGACAGGGTCACGCAGACCCAGTACTTC. Translation: CASSLAGDRVTQTQYF.

The genes are TRBV7-3 and TRBJ2-7; D gene uncertain. The CDR3 runs 13 residues. Trimming removed 0 bases at V and 3 bases at J, with 6 bases between. Germline V gene lookup returns CDR1 SGHTA and CDR2 FQGTGA. CDR3 region: CASSLTRGYEQYF. The CDR3 DNA is TGTGCCAGCAGCTTAACGCGCGGCTACGAGCAGTACTTC.

The CDR3, as DNA: TGCAGCGTTGGGGCAGGGTTCGGCACTGAAGCTTTCTTT. Translated, it gives CSVGAGFGTEAFF. This chain joins TRBV29-1 and TRBJ1-1, with TRBD1 as a possible D gene (5 bases). V lost 4 bases and J 4 bases, leaving 13 bases between the germline ends. Germline-derived CDR1 and CDR2 are SQVTM and ANQGSEA. This CDR3 region has 13 residues.

The rearrangement uses TRBV19 and TRBJ1-2; no clear D. CDR1 LNHDA and CDR2 SQIVND come from the germline V gene (reference sequence). The V gene lost 8 bases and the J gene lost 3 bases, with 16 bases spanning the gap. The CDR3 contains 14 residues. In DNA form, the CDR3 reads TGTGCCAGTGTACGTTCGGAGGGCCACTATGGCTACACCTTC. Translation gives CASVRSEGHYGYTF.

The chain employs TRBV27 and TRBJ2-7; 8 bases are a match to TRBD2. The CDR3 has 14 residues. Germline CDR1 MNHEY, CDR2 SMNVEV (reference sequence). V shed 5 bases and J 3 bases; nucleotides not matched to a gene: 6. The CDR3 sequence is CASSPEAGDYEQYF. In nucleotides, the CDR3 is TGTGCCAGCAGTCCAGAAGCGGGGGACTACGAGCAGTACTTC.

The V and J genes are TRBV6-5 and TRBJ2-7; 9 bases align to TRBD1. The germline V gene has CDR1 MNHEY and CDR2 SVGAGI. The CDR3 sequence is 16 residues long. Trimming at V came to 0 bases and at J to 2 bases, leaving 5 bases not matched to a gene. This CDR3 is CASSYSGTGSPYEQYF. Here the CDR3 DNA reads TGTGCCAGCAGTTACTCTGGGACAGGGAGTCCCTACGAGCAGTACTTC.

V and J are TRBV4-1 and TRBJ2-4, with a tentative D call TRBD1 (6 bases). Trimming cost V 1 base and J 4 bases, with 23 bases left between them. Germline assignment: CDR1 MGHRA and CDR2 YSYEKL. The CDR3 extends over 19 amino acids. The CDR3 loop is CASSQVGLINTGNKNIQYF. DNA of the CDR3: TGCGCCAGCAGCCAAGTGGGGCTGATTAATACAGGGAATAAAAACATTCAGTACTTC.

V and J are TRBV9 and TRBJ2-2, with D perhaps TRBD1 (6 bases). CDR1 SGDLS and CDR2 YYNGEE come from the germline V gene. Between the trimmed V and J ends, which lost 4 bases and 4 bases, there was a span of 11 bases. There are 14 residues in the CDR3. The CDR3 is CASSQHRATGELFF. As DNA, the CDR3 is TGTGCCAGCAGCCAACACAGGGCCACCGGGGAGCTGTTTTTT.

The CDR3 nucleotides are TGTGCCAGCAGTTTATATGGGACAGATTACGAGCAGTACTTC. Amino acids: CASSLYGTDYEQYF. This sequence joins TRBV28 and TRBJ2-7; 7 nucleotides match TRBD1. Germline V gene sequence: CDR1 MDHEN, CDR2 SYDVKM. The CDR3 has 14 amino acids. V shed 1 base, J shed 4 bases, and the junction held 4 bases outside the gene matches.

Remarks on this clone: The junction differs from germline at one of its ends, possibly a read error. The V call is TRBV7-7, the J call TRBJ2-3, with unresolved D. The germline CDR1 and CDR2 sequences are SSHAT and FNYEAQ (reference sequence). This CDR3 comprises 15 residues. The CDR3 bases are TGTGCTAGCAGCTTCCTAGGTCGGACCACAGATACGCAGTATTTT. Translating it yields CASSFLGRTTDTQYF.

The chain is built from TRBV18 and TRBJ1-6, with 7 bases aligning to TRBD1. Germline V lookup: CDR1 KGHSH, CDR2 LQKENI. This CDR3 contains 14 residues. V trimming: 2 bases; J trimming: 5 bases; junction bases outside the gene matches: 0. The CDR3 sequence: CASSPGQDNSPLHF. The CDR3 DNA is TGTGCCAGCTCACCAGGACAGGATAATTCACCCCTCCACTTT.

V is TRBV7-2 and J is TRBJ1-1; TRBD1 is a possible D gene (6 bases). V lost 5 bases and J 4 bases, leaving 14 bases between the germline ends. There are 14 residues in the CDR3. Germline CDR1 and CDR2: SGHTA and FQGNSA. Here the CDR3 reads CASSGGVGGTEAFF. The CDR3, as DNA: TGTGCCAGCAGCGGCGGGGTAGGGGGCACTGAAGCTTTCTTT.

V is TRBV7-3 and J is TRBJ1-6, with TRBD1 as a possible D gene (6 bases). V was trimmed by 6 bases and J by 7 bases, leaving 13 bases between them. The CDR3 extends over 14 amino acids. CDR1 and CDR2 from the germline V gene are SGHTA and FQGTGA. CDR3 in amino acids: CASSTGTRNSPLHF. As DNA, the CDR3 is TGTGCCAGCAGTACCGGGACAAGAAATTCACCCCTCCACTTT.

In its sample, this clone was seen once. The V call is TRBV2, the J call TRBJ2-7; unclear D gene. Germline V CDR1 and CDR2: SNHLY, FYNNEI. The CDR3 covers 14 residues. Trimming left V 4 bases short and J 3 bases short, with 13 bases between. The CDR3 nucleotides are TGTGCCAGCAGTGCGACCCTACCGGGCTACGAGCAGTACTTC. Translated, it gives CASSATLPGYEQYF.